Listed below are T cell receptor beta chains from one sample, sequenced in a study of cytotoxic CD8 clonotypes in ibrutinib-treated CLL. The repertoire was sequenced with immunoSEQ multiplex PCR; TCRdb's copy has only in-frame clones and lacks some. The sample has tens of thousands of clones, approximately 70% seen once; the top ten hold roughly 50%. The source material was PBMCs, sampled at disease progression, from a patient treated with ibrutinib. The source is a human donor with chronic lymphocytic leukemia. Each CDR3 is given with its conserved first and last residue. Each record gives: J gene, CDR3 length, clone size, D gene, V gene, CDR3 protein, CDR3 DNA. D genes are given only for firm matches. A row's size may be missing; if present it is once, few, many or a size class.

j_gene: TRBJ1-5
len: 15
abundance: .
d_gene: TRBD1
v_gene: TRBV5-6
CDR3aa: CASSSLDRRDQPQHF
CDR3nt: TGTGCCAGCAGCTCACTGGACAGGCGAGATCAGCCCCAGCATTTT

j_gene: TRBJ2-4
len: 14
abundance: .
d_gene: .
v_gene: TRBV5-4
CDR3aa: CASSLFDSKNIQYF
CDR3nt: TGTGCCAGCAGCTTATTCGACAGCAAAAACATTCAGTACTTC

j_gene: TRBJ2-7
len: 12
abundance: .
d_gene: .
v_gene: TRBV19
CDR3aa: CASSIGRDEQYF
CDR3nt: TGTGCCAGTAGTATAGGAAGGGACGAGCAGTACTTC

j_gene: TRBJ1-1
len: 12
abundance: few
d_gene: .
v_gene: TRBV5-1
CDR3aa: CASRRENTEAFF
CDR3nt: TGCGCCAGCAGACGAGAGAACACTGAAGCTTTCTTT

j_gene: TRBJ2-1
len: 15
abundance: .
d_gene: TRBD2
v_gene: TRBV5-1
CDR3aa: CASSFLSGGPNEQFF
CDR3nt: TGCGCCAGCAGCTTTCTTAGCGGGGGGCCCAATGAGCAGTTCTTC

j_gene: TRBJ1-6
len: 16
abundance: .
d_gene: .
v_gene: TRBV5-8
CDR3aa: CASSNRQSSYNSPLHF
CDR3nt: TGTGCCAGCAGCAATAGACAGAGCTCCTATAATTCACCCCTCCACTTT

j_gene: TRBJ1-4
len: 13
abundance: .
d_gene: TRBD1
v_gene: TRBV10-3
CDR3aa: CAASGGAGEKLFF
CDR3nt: TGTGCCGCCTCAGGGGGCGCTGGGGAAAAACTGTTTTTT

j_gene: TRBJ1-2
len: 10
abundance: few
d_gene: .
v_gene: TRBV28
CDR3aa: CASSFYGYTF
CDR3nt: TGTGCCAGCAGCTTCTATGGCTACACCTTC

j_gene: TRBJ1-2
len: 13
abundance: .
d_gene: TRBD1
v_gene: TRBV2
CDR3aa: CASNYRGNYGYTF
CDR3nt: TGTGCCAGCAATTACAGGGGAAACTATGGCTACACCTTC

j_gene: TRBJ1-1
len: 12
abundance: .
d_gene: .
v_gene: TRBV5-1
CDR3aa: CASSLGGLGVFF
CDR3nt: TGCGCCAGCAGCTTGGGTGGGCTCGGGGTTTTCTTT

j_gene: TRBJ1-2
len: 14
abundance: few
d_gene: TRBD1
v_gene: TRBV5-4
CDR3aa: CASSLVETGKGYTF
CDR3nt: TGTGCCAGCAGCTTGGTGGAGACAGGGAAGGGCTACACCTTC

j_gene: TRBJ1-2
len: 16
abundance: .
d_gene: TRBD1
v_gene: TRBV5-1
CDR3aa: CASSPTYGTDNYGYTF
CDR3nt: TGCGCCAGCAGCCCAACCTACGGGACAGATAACTATGGCTACACCTTC

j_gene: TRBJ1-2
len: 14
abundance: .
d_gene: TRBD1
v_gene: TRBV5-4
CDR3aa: CASRGTGGAQGYTF
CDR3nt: TGTGCCAGCAGGGGGACAGGGGGCGCTCAGGGCTACACCTTC

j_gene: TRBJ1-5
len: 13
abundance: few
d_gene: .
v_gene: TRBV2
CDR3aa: CASRPGTVQPQHF
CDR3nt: TGTGCCAGCAGACCCGGGACCGTACAGCCCCAGCATTTT

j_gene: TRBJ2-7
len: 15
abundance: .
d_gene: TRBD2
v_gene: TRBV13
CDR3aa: CASSAGLAGSYEQYF
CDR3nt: TGTGCCAGCAGCGCCGGTCTAGCGGGGTCCTACGAGCAGTACTTC

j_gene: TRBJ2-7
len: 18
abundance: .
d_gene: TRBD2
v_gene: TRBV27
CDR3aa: CASSEVPLRDQAGYEQYF
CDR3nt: TGTGCCAGCAGTGAGGTCCCCCTACGGGACCAAGCGGGATACGAGCAGTACTTC

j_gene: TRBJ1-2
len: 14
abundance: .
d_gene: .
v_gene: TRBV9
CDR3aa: CASSPSLPNYGYTF
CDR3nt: TGTGCCAGCAGCCCCTCTTTGCCTAACTATGGCTACACCTTC

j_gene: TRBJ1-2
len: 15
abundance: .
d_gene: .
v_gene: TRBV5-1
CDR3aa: CASSDDRIGGYGYTF
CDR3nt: TGCGCCAGCAGCGACGACAGGATAGGCGGCTATGGCTACACCTTC

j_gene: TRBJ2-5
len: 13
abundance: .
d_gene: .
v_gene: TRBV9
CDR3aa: CASRGRGQETQYF
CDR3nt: TGTGCCAGCAGGGGGAGAGGCCAAGAGACCCAGTACTTC

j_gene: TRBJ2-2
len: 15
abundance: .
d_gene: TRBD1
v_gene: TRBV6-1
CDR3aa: CASSDPGTATGELFF
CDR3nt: TGTGCCAGCAGTGACCCCGGGACAGCCACCGGGGAGCTGTTTTTT

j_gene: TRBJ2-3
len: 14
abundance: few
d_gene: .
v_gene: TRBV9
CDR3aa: CASSFRLTTDTQYF
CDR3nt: TGTGCCAGCAGCTTCCGACTAACCACAGATACGCAGTATTTT

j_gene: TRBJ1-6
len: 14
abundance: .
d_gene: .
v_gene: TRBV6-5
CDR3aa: CASRSGTSNSPLHF
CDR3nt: TGTGCCAGCAGATCCGGGACTTCGAATTCACCCCTCCACTTT

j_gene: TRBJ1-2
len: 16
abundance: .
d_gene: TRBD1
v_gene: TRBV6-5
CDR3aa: CASSYCSTGAFYGYTF
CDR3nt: TGTGCCAGCAGTTATTGTTCGACAGGGGCGTTCTATGGCTACACCTTC

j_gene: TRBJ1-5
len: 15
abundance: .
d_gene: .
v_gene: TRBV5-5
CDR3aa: CASSNRGYGNQPQHF
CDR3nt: TGTGCCAGCAGCAATAGAGGGTACGGCAATCAGCCCCAGCATTTT

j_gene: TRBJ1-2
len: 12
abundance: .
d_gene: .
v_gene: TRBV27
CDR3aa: CASRGGPYGYTF
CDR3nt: TGTGCCAGCAGGGGTGGCCCCTACGGCTACACCTTC

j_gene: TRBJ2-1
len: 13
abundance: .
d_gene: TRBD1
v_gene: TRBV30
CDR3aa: CAWVDRGYNEQFF
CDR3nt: TGTGCCTGGGTAGACAGGGGGTACAATGAGCAGTTCTTC

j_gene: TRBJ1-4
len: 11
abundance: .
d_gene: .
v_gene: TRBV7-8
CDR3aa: CASSAGEKLFF
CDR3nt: TGTGCCAGCAGTGCTGGTGAAAAACTGTTTTTT

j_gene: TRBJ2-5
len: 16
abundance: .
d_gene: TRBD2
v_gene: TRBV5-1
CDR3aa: CASSRGASGGKETQYF
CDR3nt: TGCGCCAGCAGTCGGGGTGCTAGCGGGGGGAAAGAGACCCAGTACTTC

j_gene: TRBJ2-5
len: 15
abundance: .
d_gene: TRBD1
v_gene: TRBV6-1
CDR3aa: CASTPLQGASETQYF
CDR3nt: TGTGCCAGCACCCCCCTGCAGGGGGCATCTGAGACCCAGTACTTC

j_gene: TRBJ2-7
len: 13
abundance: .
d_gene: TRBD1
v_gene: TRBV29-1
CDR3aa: CSVTGAGTYEQYF
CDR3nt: TGCAGCGTTACAGGGGCAGGGACCTACGAGCAGTACTTC

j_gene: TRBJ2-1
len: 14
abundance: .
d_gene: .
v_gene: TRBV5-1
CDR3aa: CASSLLVRYNEQFF
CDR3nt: TGCGCCAGCAGCTTGTTAGTCAGATACAATGAGCAGTTCTTC

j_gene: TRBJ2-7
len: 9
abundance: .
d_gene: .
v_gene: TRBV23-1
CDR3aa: CADFREQYF
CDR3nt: TGCGCCGACTTTAGGGAGCAGTACTTC

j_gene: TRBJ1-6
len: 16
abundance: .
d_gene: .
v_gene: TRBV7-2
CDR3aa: CASSFQPGDGFSPLHF
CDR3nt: TGTGCCAGCAGCTTCCAACCCGGGGACGGCTTCTCACCCCTCCACTTT

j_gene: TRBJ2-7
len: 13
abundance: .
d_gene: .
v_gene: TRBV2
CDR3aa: CASRGEGSGEQYF
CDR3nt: TGTGCCAGCAGGGGGGAAGGGTCAGGCGAGCAGTACTTC

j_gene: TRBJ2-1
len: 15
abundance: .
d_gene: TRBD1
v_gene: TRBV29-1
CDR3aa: CSVEGGQGRFNEQFF
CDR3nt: TGCAGCGTTGAAGGGGGACAGGGTAGGTTCAATGAGCAGTTCTTC

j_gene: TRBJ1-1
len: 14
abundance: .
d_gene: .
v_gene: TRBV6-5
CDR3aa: CASGPGRANTEAFF
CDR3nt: TGTGCCAGCGGACCGGGGAGGGCGAACACTGAAGCTTTCTTT

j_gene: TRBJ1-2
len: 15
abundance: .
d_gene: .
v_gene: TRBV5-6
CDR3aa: CASSDIVAQGDGYTF
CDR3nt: TGTGCCAGCAGCGACATCGTTGCACAGGGCGATGGCTACACCTTC

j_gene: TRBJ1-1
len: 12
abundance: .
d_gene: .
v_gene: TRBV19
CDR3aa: CATRVGNTEAFF
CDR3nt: TGTGCCACCAGAGTGGGAAACACTGAAGCTTTCTTT

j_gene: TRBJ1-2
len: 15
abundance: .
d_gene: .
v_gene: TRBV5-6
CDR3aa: CASSLAGPPNYGYTF
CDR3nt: TGTGCCAGCAGCTTGGCAGGGCCTCCTAACTATGGCTACACCTTC

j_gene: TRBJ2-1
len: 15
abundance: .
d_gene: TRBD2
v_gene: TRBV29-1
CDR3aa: CSVTPRLAGYNEQFF
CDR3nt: TGCAGCGTTACTCCTCGACTAGCGGGGTACAATGAGCAGTTCTTC

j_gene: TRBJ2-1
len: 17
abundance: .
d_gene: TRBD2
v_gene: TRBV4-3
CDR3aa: CASSQDNGAGPGNEQFF
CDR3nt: TGCGCCAGCAGCCAAGATAATGGAGCGGGGCCTGGGAATGAGCAGTTCTTC

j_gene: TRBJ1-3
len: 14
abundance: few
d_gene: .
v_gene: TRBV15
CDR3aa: CATQTRGSGNTIYF
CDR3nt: TGTGCCACCCAGACCAGGGGCTCTGGAAACACCATATATTTT

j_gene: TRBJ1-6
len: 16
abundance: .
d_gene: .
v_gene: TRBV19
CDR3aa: CASSIGVTVGNSPLHF
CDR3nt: TGTGCCAGTAGTATAGGGGTAACGGTGGGGAATTCACCCCTCCACTTT

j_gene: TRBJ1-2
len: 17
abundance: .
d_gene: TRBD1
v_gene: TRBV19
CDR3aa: CASREYRDRDGGYGYTF
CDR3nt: TGTGCCAGTAGGGAATACCGGGACAGGGATGGGGGCTATGGCTACACCTTC

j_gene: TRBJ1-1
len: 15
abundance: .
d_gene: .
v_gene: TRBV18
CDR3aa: CASSPPGPMNTEAFF
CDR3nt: TGTGCCAGCTCACCACCGGGACCCATGAACACTGAAGCTTTCTTT

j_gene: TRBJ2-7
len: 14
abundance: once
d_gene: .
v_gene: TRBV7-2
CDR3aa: CASSLGGARRQQYF
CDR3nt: TGTGCCAGCAGCTTAGGTGGAGCACGACGGCAGCAGTACTTC

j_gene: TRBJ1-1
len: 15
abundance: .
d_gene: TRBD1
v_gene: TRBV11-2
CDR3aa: CASSSAGGQGIKAFF
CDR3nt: TGTGCCAGCAGCTCAGCAGGGGGACAGGGGATTAAAGCTTTCTTT

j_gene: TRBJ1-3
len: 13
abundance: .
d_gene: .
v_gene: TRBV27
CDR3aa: CASSLTSGNTIYF
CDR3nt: TGTGCCAGCAGTTTAACCTCTGGAAACACCATATATTTT